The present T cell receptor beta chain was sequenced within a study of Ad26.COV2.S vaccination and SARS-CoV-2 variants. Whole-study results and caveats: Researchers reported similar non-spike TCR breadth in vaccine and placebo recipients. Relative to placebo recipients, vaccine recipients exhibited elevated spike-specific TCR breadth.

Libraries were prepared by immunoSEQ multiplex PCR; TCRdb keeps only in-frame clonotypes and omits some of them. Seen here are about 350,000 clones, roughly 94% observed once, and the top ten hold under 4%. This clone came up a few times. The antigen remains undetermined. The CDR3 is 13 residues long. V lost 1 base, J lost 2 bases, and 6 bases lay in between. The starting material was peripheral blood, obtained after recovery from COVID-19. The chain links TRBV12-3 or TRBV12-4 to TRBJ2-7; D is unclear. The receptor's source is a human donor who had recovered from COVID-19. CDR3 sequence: CASSLGSPYEQYF. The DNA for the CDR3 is TGTGCCAGCAGTTTAGGGAGCCCCTACGAGCAGTACTTC.